This T cell receptor (beta chain) was recorded in a study of T cells expressing NK-cell markers. CDR1 is KGHSH, CDR2 LQKENI, per germline. The CDR3 totals 14 residues. With UMIs, 5'RACE template switching was used to make TCR beta cDNA. TCRdb processed the 5' RACE reads again and assigns one entry to each CDR3 protein, with no DNA. The sample totals approximately 440,000 distinct CDR3 sequences; its top ten clones hold under 1.5%. The receptor was isolated from a woman between 50 and 59 years old in good health. Source material: blood T cells: a sorted CD56 or NKG2C T cell subset, CD4+ or CD8+ T cells, or bulk PBMC T cells (not recorded which). The V and J genes are TRBV18 and TRBJ2-7; checking the TCRdb D call of TRBD1 is not possible without DNA. This chain's CDR3 is CASSPPPGRSEQYF.